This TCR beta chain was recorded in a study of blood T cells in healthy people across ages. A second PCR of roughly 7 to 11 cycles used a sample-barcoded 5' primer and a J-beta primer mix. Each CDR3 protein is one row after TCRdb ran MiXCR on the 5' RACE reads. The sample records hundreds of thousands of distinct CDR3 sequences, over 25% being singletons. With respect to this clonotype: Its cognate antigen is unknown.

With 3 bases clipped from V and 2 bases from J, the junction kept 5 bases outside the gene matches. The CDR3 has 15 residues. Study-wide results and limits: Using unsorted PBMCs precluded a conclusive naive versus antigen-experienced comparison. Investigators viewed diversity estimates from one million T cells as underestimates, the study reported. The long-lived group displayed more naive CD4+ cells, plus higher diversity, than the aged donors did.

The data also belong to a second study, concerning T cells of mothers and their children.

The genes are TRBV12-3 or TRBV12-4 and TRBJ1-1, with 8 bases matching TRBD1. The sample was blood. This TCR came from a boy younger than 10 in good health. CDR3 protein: CASSLTGQGNTEAFF. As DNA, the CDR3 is TGTGCCAGCAGTTTGACCGGACAGGGTAACACTGAAGCTTTCTTT.